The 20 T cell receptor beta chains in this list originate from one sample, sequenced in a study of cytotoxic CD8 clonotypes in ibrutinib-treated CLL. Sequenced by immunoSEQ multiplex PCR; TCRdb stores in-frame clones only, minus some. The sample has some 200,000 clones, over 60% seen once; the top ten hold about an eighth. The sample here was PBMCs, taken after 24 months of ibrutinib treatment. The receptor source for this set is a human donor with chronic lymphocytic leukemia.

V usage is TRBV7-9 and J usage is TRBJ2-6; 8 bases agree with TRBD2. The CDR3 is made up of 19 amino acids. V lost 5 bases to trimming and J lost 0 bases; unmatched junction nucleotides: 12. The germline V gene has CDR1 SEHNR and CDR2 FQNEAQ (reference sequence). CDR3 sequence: CASSPGGHVVPSGANVLTF. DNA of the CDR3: TGTGCCAGCAGCCCGGGGGGGCACGTAGTACCCTCTGGGGCCAACGTCCTGACTTTC.

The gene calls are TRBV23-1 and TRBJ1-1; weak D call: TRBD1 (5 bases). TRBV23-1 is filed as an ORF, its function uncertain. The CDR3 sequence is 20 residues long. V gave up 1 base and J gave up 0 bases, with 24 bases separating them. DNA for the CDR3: TGCGCCAGCAGTCAATGGTGGACACATAACACCCCCGAGATGAACACTGAAGCTTTCTTT. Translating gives CASSQWWTHNTPEMNTEAFF.

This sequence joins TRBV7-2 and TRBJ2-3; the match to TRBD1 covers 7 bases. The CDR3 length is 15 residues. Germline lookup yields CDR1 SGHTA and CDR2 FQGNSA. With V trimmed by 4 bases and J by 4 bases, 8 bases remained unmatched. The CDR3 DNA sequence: TGTGCCAGCAGCTCCAACAGGGGTCTGGCAGATACGCAGTATTTT. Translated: CASSSNRGLADTQYF.

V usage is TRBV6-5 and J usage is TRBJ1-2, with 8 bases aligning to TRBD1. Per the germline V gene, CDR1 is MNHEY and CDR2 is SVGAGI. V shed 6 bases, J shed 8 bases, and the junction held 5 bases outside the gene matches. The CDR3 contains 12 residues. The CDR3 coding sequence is TGTGCCAGCAGGCAGGGGGCGCGGGGCTACACCTTC. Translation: CASRQGARGYTF.

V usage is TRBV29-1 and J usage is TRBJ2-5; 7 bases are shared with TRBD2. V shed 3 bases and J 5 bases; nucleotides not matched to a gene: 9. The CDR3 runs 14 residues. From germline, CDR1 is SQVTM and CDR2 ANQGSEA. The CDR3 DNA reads TGCAGCGTTGACGGGGGAGGGCCCGGGGAGACCCAGTACTTC. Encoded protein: CSVDGGGPGETQYF.

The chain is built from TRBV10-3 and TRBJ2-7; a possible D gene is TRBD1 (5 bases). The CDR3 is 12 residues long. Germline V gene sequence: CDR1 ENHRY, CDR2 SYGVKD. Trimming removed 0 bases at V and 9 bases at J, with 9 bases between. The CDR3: CAISESTARQYF. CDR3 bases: TGTGCCATCAGTGAGTCGACAGCCCGGCAGTACTTC.

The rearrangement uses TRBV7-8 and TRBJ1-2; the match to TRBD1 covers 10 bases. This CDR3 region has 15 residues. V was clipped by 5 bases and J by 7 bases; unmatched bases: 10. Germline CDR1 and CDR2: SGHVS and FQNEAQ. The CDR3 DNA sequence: TGTGCCAGCAGCAGGCGGGACAGGGGTTCGACTGGCTACACCTTC. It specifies CASSRRDRGSTGYTF.

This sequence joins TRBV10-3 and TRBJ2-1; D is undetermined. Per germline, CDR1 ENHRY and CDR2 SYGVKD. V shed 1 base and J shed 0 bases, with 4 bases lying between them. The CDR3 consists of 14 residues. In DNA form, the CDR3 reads TGTGCCATCAGTGAGTTGCTCTCCTACAATGAGCAGTTCTTC. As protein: CAISELLSYNEQFF.

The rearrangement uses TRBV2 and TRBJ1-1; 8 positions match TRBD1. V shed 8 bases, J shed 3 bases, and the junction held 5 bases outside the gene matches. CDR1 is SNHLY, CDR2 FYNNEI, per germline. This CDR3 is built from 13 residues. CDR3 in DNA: TGTGCCAGCGGGGGACAGGTGGACACTGAAGCTTTCTTT. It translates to CASGGQVDTEAFF.

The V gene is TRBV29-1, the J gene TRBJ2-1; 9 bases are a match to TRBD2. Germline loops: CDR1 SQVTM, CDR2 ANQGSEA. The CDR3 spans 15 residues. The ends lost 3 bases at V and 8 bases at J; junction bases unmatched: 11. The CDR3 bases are TGCAGCGTTGACGATCGATTTAGCGGGAGATATGAGCAGTTCTTC. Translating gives CSVDDRFSGRYEQFF.

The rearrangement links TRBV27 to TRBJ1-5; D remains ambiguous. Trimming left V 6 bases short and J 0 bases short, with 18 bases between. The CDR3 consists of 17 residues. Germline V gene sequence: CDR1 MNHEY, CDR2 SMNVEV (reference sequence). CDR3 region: CASRPYGERYSNQPQHF. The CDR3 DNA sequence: TGTGCCAGCAGGCCTTACGGGGAAAGATATAGCAATCAGCCCCAGCATTTT.

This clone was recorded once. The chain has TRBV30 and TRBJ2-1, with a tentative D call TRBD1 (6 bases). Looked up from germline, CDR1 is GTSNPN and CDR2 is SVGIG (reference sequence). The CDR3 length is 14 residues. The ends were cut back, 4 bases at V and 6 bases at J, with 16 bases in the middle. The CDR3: CAWTPWQGLNEQFF. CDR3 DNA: TGTGCCTGGACCCCCTGGCAGGGGCTCAATGAGCAGTTCTTC.

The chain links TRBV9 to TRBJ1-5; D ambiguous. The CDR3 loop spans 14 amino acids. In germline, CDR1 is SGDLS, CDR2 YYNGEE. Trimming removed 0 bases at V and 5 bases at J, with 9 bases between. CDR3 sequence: CASSVGVLDQPQHF. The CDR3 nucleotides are TGTGCCAGCAGCGTAGGGGTACTAGATCAGCCCCAGCATTTT.

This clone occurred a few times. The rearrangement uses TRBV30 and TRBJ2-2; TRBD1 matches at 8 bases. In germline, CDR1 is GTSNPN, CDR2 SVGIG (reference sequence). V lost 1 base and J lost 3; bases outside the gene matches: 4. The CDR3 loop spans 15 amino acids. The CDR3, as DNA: TGTGCCTGGAGTGACGGACAGGGACACACCGGGGAGCTGTTTTTT. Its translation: CAWSDGQGHTGELFF.

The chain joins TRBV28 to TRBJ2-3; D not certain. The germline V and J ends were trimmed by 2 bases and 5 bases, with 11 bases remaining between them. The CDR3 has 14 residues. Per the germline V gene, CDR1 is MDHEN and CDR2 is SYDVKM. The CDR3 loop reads CASSLGERGDTQYF. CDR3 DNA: TGTGCCAGCAGTTTAGGGGAACGAGGAGATACGCAGTATTTT.

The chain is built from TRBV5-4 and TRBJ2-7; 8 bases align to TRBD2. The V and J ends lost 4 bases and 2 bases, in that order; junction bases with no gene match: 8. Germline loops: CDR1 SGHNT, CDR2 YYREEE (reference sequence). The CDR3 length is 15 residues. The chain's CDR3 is CASSRPTGGTYEQYF. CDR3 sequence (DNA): TGTGCCAGCAGCCGACCGACGGGAGGGACCTACGAGCAGTACTTC.

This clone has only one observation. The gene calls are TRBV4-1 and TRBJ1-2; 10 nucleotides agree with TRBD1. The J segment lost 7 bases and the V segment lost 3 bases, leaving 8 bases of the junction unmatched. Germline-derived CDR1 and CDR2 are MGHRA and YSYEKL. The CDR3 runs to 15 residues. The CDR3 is CASSHPDDRGLGYTF. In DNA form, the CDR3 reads TGCGCCAGCAGCCACCCTGACGACAGGGGGCTTGGCTACACCTTC.

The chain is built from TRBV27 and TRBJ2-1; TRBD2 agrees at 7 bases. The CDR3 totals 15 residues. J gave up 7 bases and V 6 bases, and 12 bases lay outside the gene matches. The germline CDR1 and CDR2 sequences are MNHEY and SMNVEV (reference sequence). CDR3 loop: CASRSLAGNTNEQFF. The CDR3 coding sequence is TGTGCCAGCAGAAGTTTAGCGGGTAATACTAATGAGCAGTTCTTC.

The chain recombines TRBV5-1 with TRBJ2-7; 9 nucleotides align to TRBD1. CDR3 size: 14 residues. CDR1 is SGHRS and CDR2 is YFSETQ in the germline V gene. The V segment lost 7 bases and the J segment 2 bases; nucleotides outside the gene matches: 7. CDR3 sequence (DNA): TGCGCCAGCGGAACAGGGGGCAATCCCTACGAGCAGTACTTC. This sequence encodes CASGTGGNPYEQYF.

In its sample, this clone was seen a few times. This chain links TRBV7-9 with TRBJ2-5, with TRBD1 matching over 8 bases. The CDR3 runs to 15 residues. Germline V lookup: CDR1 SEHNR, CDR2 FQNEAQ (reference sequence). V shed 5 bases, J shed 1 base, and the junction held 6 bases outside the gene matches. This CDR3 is CASSHIRGLQETQYF. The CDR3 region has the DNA TGTGCCAGCAGCCACATCAGGGGGCTCCAAGAGACCCAGTACTTC.